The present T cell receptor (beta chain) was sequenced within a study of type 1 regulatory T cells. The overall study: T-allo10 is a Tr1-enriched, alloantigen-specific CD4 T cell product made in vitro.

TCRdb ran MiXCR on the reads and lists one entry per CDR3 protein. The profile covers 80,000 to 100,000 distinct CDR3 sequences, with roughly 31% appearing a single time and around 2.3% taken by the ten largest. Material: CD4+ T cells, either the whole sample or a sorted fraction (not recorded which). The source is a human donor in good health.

The CDR3 spells CASSGTAQETQYF. DNA for the CDR3: TGTGCCAGCTCCGGGACAGCACAAGAGACCCAGTACTTC. V is TRBV9 and J is TRBJ2-5, with TRBD1 identical over 7 bases. The CDR3 is 13 residues long. V gave up 7 bases and J gave up 2 bases; unmatched junction bases: 5. Germline CDR1 and CDR2: SGDLS and YYNGEE.